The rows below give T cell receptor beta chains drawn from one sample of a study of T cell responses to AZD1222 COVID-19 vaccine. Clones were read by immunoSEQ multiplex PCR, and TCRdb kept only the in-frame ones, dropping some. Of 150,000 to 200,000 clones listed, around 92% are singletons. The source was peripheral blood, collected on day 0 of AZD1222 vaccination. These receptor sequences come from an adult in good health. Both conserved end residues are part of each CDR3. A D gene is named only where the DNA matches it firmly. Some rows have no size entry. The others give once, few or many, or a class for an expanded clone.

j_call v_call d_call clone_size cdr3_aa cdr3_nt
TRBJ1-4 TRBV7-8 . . CASSLAGSYEKLFF TGTGCCAGCAGCTTAGCAGGCTCCTACGAAAAACTGTTTTTT
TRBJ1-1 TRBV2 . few CASKGDSTEAFF TGTGCCAGCAAGGGGGATTCGACTGAAGCTTTCTTT
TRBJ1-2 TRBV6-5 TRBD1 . CASSYSGGQGVYGYTF TGTGCCAGCAGTTACTCGGGCGGACAGGGGGTATATGGCTACACCTTC
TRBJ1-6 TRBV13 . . CASSLAGRASPLHF TGTGCCAGCAGCTTGGCAGGAAGGGCTTCACCCCTCCACTTT
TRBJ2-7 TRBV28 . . CASSLRPDSSYEQYF TGTGCCAGCAGTTTGAGGCCAGACAGCTCCTACGAGCAGTACTTC
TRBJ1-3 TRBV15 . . CATSRTPGGGAGNTIYF TGTGCCACCAGCAGAACCCCCGGGGGGGGCGCTGGAAACACCATATATTTT
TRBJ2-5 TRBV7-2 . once CASSLVGVGETQYF TGTGCCAGCAGCTTAGTAGGGGTCGGAGAGACCCAGTACTTC
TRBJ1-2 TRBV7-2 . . CASSATRGAGYTF TGTGCCAGCAGCGCCACCCGGGGGGCTGGCTACACCTTC
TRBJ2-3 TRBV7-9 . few CASATDTQYF TGTGCCAGCGCCACAGATACGCAGTATTTT
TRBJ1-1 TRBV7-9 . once CASSWERRAFF TGTGCCAGCAGCTGGGAAAGGAGGGCTTTCTTT
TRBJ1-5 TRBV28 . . CASSLGAGVPGQPQHF TGTGCCAGCAGTTTGGGGGCAGGGGTTCCGGGACAGCCCCAGCATTTT
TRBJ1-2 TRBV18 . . CASSPGAGEVNYGYTF TGTGCCAGCTCACCAGGGGCAGGGGAGGTTAACTATGGCTACACCTTC
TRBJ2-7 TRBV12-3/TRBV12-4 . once CASSGVPYEQYF TGTGCCAGCAGTGGGGTTCCCTACGAGCAGTACTTC
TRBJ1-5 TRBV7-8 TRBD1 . CASSLQYRDRISNQPQHF TGTGCCAGCAGCCTACAATATAGGGACAGGATTAGCAATCAGCCCCAGCATTTT
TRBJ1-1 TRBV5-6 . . CASSQSAGSGLNTEAFF TGTGCCAGCAGCCAATCAGCAGGGTCGGGCTTGAACACTGAAGCTTTCTTT
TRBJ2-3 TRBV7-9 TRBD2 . CASSLGLAGARTDTQYF TGTGCCAGCAGCTTGGGACTAGCGGGGGCCCGCACAGATACGCAGTATTTT
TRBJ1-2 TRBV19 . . CASSITPRNDYGYTF TGTGCCAGTAGTATTACCCCGCGGAATGACTATGGCTACACCTTC
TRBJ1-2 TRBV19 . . CATDPRDGGYTF TGTGCCACCGACCCCCGGGACGGTGGCTACACCTTC
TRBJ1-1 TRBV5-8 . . CASSLYAPNTEAFF TGTGCCAGCAGCTTGTACGCACCGAACACTGAAGCTTTCTTT
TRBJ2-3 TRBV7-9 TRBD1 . CASSPGTGRVADTQYF TGTGCCAGCAGCCCGGGGACAGGGCGGGTAGCAGATACGCAGTATTTT
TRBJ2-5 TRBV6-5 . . CASSYGLGETQYF TGTGCCAGCAGTTACGGGCTGGGGGAGACCCAGTACTTC
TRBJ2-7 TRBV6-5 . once CASSPPWSVGEQYF TGTGCCAGCAGTCCTCCTTGGTCGGTAGGCGAGCAGTACTTC
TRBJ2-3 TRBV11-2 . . CASSLAGVDTQYF TGTGCCAGCAGCTTAGCCGGGGTAGATACGCAGTATTTT
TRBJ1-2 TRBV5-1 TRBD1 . CASSLGTGYGYGYTF TGCGCCAGCAGCTTGGGGACAGGGTACGGCTATGGCTACACCTTC
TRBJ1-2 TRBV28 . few CASSSGEGGGYTF TGTGCCAGCAGTTCGGGGGAAGGCGGTGGCTACACCTTC
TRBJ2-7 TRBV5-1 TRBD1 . CASLPGTGSYEQYF TGCGCCAGCTTACCCGGGACAGGGAGCTACGAGCAGTACTTC
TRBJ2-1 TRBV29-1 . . CSVRGGGERNEQFF TGCAGCGTGAGGGGAGGAGGGGAGCGAAATGAGCAGTTCTTC
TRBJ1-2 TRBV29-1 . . CSVGQANYGYTF TGCAGCGTTGGTCAGGCCAACTATGGCTACACCTTC
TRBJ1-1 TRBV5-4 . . CASRPRGSAGLWGTEAFF TGTGCCAGCAGGCCGAGGGGCTCGGCAGGGTTGTGGGGCACTGAAGCTTTCTTT
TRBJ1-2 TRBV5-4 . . CASSFQWGDGEVGYTF TGTGCCAGCAGCTTCCAGTGGGGGGACGGGGAAGTTGGCTACACCTTC
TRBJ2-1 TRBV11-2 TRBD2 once CASSRVSGGYNEQFF TGTGCCAGCAGCCGGGTTAGCGGGGGGTACAATGAGCAGTTCTTC
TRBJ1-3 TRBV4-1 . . CASSQGGAYKFDSGNTIYF TGCGCCAGCAGCCAAGGTGGGGCGTACAAATTTGACTCTGGAAACACCATATATTTT
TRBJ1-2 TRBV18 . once CASSPLDGYGYTF TGTGCCAGCTCACCGTTGGATGGCTATGGCTACACCTTC
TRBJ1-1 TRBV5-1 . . CASSYGGGEAFF TGCGCCAGCAGCTACGGAGGAGGTGAAGCTTTCTTT
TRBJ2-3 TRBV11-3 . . CASSLEGSTDTQYF TGTGCCAGCAGCTTAGAGGGCAGCACAGATACGCAGTATTTT
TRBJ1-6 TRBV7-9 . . CASSSPLRGALNSPLHF TGTGCCAGCAGCAGCCCCTTGCGGGGCGCTCTTAATTCACCCCTCCACTTT
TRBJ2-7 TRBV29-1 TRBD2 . CSVGGGKPEALYEQYF TGCAGCGTTGGCGGGGGGAAACCCGAGGCCCTCTACGAGCAGTACTTC
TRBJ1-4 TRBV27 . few CASKEQGYATNEKLFF TGTGCCAGCAAAGAACAGGGCTATGCAACTAATGAAAAACTGTTTTTT
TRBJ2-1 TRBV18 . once CASSQTGDEQFF TGTGCCAGCTCTCAAACGGGCGATGAGCAGTTCTTC
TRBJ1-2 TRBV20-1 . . CSARTRDGYTF TGCAGTGCTAGAACCAGGGACGGCTACACCTTC
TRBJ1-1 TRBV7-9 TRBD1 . CASSWTGTEAFF TGTGCCAGCAGCTGGACAGGGACTGAAGCTTTCTTT
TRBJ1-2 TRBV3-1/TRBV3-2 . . CASSHFMSLSHYGYTF TGTGCCAGCAGCCATTTTATGTCACTTTCGCACTATGGCTACACCTTC
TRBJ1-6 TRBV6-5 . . CASRRLNSPLHF TGTGCCAGCAGACGGCTTAATTCACCCCTCCACTTT
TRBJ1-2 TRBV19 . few CASSPQNYGYTF TGTGCCAGTAGTCCCCAAAACTATGGCTACACCTTC
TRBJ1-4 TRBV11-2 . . CASSFGSTNEKLFF TGTGCCAGCAGCTTCGGCTCAACTAATGAAAAACTGTTTTTT
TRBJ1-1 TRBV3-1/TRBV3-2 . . CASSQMENTEAFF TGTGCCAGCAGCCAAATGGAGAACACTGAAGCTTTCTTT
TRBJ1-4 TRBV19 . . CASNGGAQEEKLFF TGTGCCAGCAACGGGGGGGCGCAGGAGGAAAAACTGTTTTTT
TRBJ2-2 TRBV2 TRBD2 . CASSASSGGANTGELFF TGTGCCAGCAGTGCCTCTAGCGGGGGGGCTAACACCGGGGAGCTGTTTTTT
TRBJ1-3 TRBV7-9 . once CASSLEGSGNTIYF TGTGCCAGCAGCTTAGAAGGATCTGGAAACACCATATATTTT
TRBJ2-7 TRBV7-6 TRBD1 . CASSPPGQKVYEQYF TGTGCCAGCAGCCCGCCGGGACAGAAAGTCTACGAGCAGTACTTC
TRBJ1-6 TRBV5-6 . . CASSFRKVNSPLHF TGTGCCAGCAGCTTTCGGAAGGTGAATTCACCCCTCCACTTT
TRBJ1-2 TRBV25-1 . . CASRGGTRNYGYTF TGTGCCAGCAGAGGTGGGACACGGAACTATGGCTACACCTTC
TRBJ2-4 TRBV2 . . CASRTGLAKNIQYF TGTGCCAGCAGGACAGGACTAGCCAAAAACATTCAGTACTTC
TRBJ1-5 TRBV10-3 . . CAISEYGQSGSNQPQHF TGTGCCATCAGTGAGTATGGACAGTCGGGAAGCAATCAGCCCCAGCATTTT